These T cell receptor beta chains were read from a single sample in a study of OX40 agonist ivuxolimab in advanced cancers. The data were produced by immunoSEQ multiplex PCR, yet TCRdb's version contains in-frame clones alone and is incomplete. The table records 50,000 to 70,000 clones, roughly 80% of them present only once. The source material was CD4+ or CD8+ T cells sorted from blood, sampled in a trial of the OX40 agonist ivuxolimab. The receptor set was obtained from an adult with an advanced solid tumor such as melanoma, head and neck, liver or kidney cancer. Both conserved end residues are part of each CDR3. D genes are given only for firm matches. The size field is filled for only some rows; it gives once, few, many or a size class.

d_call clone_size j_call v_call cdr3_aa cdr3_nt
TRBD1 . TRBJ2-5 TRBV7-7 CASSRASGTVQETQYF TGTGCTAGCAGCCGTGCTTCTGGGACAGTTCAAGAGACCCAGTACTTC
. . TRBJ1-6 TRBV5-4 CASSLERGLLGSYNSPLHF TGTGCCAGCAGCTTGGAGCGGGGACTCCTAGGCTCCTATAATTCACCCCTCCACTTT
. . TRBJ1-5 TRBV5-4 CASSLGINQPQHF TGTGCCAGCAGCTTGGGAATCAATCAGCCCCAGCATTTT
TRBD1 . TRBJ1-5 TRBV6-1 CASISGTGIYQPQHF TGTGCCAGCATTTCCGGGACAGGGATTTATCAGCCCCAGCATTTT
. . TRBJ1-5 TRBV5-6 CASSLGLTRFNNNQPQHF TGTGCCAGCAGCTTGGGGCTAACCAGGTTTAACAACAATCAGCCCCAGCATTTT
. . TRBJ1-2 TRBV6-5 CASSYLTGNYGYTF TGTGCCAGCAGTTACCTCACAGGGAACTATGGCTACACCTTC
TRBD1 . TRBJ2-1 TRBV11-2 CASSMGQYNEQFF TGTGCCAGCAGCATGGGACAGTACAATGAGCAGTTCTTC
. . TRBJ2-1 TRBV19 CASSPQVNEQFF TGTGCCAGTAGTCCCCAGGTCAATGAGCAGTTCTTC
. . TRBJ2-7 TRBV21-1 CASSKFSYERYEQYF TGTGCCAGCAGCAAATTTTCTTATGAGAGGTACGAGCAGTACTTC
. . TRBJ2-1 TRBV21-1 CASPQSEDGRTYNEQFF TGTGCCAGCCCACAGAGCGAGGACGGGAGGACCTACAATGAGCAGTTCTTC
. . TRBJ2-7 TRBV6-6 CASSKTGTPSYEQYF TGTGCCAGCAGTAAAACCGGGACACCGTCCTACGAGCAGTACTTC
. . TRBJ1-5 TRBV19 CASSSGYQPQHF TGTGCCAGTAGTTCGGGATACCAGCCCCAGCATTTT
. . TRBJ2-3 TRBV4-2 CASSQLARAQTGKNSSTDTQYF TGTGCCAGCAGCCAACTCGCTCGGGCACAGACGGGCAAGAACTCTAGCACAGATACGCAGTATTTT
TRBD2 . TRBJ2-2 TRBV7-3 CASSLFGVAGGSTGELFF TGTGCCAGCAGCCTCTTCGGGGTAGCGGGAGGTTCCACCGGGGAGCTGTTTTTT
TRBD2 . TRBJ2-7 TRBV13 CASSRRLAEPEYVIREQYF TGTGCCAGCAGCCGCCGACTAGCGGAGCCCGAATATGTTATTCGCGAGCAGTACTTC
. . TRBJ1-2 TRBV28 CASVVGGYYGYTF TGTGCCAGCGTGGTGGGGGGTTACTATGGCTACACCTTC
. . TRBJ2-5 TRBV18 CASSPNSQETQYF TGTGCCAGCTCACCCAACAGCCAAGAGACCCAGTACTTC
. . TRBJ2-2 TRBV7-2 CASSSTGQLLTGELFF TGTGCCAGCAGCTCAACCGGACAGCTACTTACCGGGGAGCTGTTTTTT
. . TRBJ1-2 TRBV6-1 CASSERWQGGYTF TGTGCCAGCAGTGAAAGGTGGCAGGGTGGCTACACCTTC
. . TRBJ2-3 TRBV9 CASSVEGGPRGGQYF TGTGCCAGCAGCGTAGAGGGGGGTCCCCGGGGTGGGCAGTATTTT
TRBD2 . TRBJ2-3 TRBV30 CAWSVLAGAADTQYF TGTGCCTGGAGTGTGCTAGCGGGAGCTGCAGATACGCAGTATTTT
. . TRBJ1-2 TRBV6-6 CASMSNYGYTF TGTGCCAGCATGAGTAACTATGGCTACACCTTC
TRBD2 once TRBJ2-1 TRBV27 CASRGMTSVSHEQFF TGTGCCAGCAGGGGGATGACTAGCGTAAGCCATGAGCAGTTCTTC
. . TRBJ1-4 TRBV2 CASKGDFEKLFF TGTGCCAGCAAGGGGGATTTTGAAAAACTGTTTTTT
TRBD2 . TRBJ2-5 TRBV4-2 CASSQETGLAGGLYF TGTGCCAGCAGCCAAGAGACGGGACTAGCGGGGGGGCTTTACTTC
. . TRBJ2-2 TRBV6-6 CASSSLGELFF TGTGCCAGCAGTTCCCTCGGGGAGCTGTTTTTT
TRBD2 . TRBJ2-7 TRBV16 CASSQSGGWREGLLRCEQYF TGTGCCAGCAGCCAATCGGGGGGTTGGCGGGAGGGCCTGTTGAGATGCGAGCAGTACTTC